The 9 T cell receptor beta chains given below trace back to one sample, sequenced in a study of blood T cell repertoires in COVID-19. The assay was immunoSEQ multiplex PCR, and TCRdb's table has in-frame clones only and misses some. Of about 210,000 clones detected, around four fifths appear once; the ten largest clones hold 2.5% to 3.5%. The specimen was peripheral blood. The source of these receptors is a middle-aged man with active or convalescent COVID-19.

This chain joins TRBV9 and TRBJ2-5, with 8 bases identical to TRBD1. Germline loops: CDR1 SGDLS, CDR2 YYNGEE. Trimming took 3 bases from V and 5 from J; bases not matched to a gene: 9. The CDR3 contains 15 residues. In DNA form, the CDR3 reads TGTGCCAGCAGCGCCCGACAGGGGCTGGGGGAGACCCAGTACTTC. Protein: CASSARQGLGETQYF. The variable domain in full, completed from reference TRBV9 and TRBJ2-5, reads DSGVTQTPKHLITATGQRVTLRCSPRSGDLSVYWYQQSLDQGLQFLIQYYNGEERAKGNILERFSAQQFPDLHSELNLSSLELGDSALYFCASSARQGLGETQYFGPGTRLLVL.

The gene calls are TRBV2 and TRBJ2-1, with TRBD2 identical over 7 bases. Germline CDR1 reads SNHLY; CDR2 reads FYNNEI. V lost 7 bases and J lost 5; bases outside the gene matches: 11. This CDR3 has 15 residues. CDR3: CASKSRLAANNEQFF. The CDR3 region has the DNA TGTGCCAGCAAGTCCAGGCTAGCGGCTAACAATGAGCAGTTCTTC.

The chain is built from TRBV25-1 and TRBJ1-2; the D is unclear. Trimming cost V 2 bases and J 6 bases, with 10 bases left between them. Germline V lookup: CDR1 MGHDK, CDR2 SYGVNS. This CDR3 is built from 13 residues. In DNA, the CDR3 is TGTGCCAGCAGTGAACCCGCCGGGGATGGCTACACCTTC. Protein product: CASSEPAGDGYTF.

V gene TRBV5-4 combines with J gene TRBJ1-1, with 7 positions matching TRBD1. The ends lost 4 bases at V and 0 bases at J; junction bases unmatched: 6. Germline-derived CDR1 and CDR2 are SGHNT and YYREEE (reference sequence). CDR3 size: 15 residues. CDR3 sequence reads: CASSPQGLMNTEAFF. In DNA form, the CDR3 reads TGTGCCAGCAGCCCACAGGGGTTAATGAACACTGAAGCTTTCTTT.

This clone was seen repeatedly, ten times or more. The CDR3 DNA sequence: TGTGCCAGCACGGCAGGGGAGAACACTGAAGCTTTCTTT. Protein sequence: CASTAGENTEAFF. J is TRBJ1-1 and V is TRBV2; a possible D gene is TRBD1 (6 bases). This CDR3 has 13 residues. Germline loops: CDR1 SNHLY, CDR2 FYNNEI. V lost 7 bases, J lost 1 base, and 10 bases lay in between.

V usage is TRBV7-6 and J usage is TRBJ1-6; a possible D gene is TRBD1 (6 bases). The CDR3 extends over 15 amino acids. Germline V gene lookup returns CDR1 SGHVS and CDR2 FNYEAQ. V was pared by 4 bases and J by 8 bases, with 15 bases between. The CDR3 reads CASSSLSEGDSPLHF. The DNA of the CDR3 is TGTGCCAGCAGCTCCCTGAGCGAGGGGGATTCACCCCTCCACTTT.

CDR3 sequence reads: CASSLQGARGQPQHF. The CDR3 nucleotides are TGCGCCAGCAGCCTGCAGGGGGCAAGGGGTCAGCCCCAGCATTTT. V gene TRBV5-1 combines with J gene TRBJ1-5, with TRBD1 matching over 8 bases. CDR1 and CDR2 (germline): SGHRS, YFSETQ. Trimming took 4 bases from V and 6 from J; bases not matched to a gene: 9. CDR3 length: 15 residues. The whole variable domain, filled in from reference TRBV5-1 and TRBJ1-5, reads KAGVTQTPRYLIKTRGQQVTLSCSPISGHRSVSWYQQTPGQGLQFLFEYFSETQRNKGNFPGRFSGRQFSNSRSEMNVSTLELGDSALYLCASSLQGARGQPQHFGDGTRLSIL.

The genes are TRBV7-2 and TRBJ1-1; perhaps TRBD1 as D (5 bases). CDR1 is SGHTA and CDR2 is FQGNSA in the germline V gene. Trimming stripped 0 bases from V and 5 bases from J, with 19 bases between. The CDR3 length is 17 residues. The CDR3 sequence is CASSLAGEDFRRTEAFF. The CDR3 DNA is TGTGCCAGCAGCTTAGCGGGGGAGGATTTTAGAAGGACTGAAGCTTTCTTT.

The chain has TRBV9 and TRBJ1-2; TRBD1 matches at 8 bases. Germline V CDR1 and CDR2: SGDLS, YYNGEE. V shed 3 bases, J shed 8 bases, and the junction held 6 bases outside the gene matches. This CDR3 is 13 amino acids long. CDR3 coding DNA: TGTGCCAGCAGCGCGCACCCAGGGGGCGGCTACACCTTC. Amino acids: CASSAHPGGGYTF.